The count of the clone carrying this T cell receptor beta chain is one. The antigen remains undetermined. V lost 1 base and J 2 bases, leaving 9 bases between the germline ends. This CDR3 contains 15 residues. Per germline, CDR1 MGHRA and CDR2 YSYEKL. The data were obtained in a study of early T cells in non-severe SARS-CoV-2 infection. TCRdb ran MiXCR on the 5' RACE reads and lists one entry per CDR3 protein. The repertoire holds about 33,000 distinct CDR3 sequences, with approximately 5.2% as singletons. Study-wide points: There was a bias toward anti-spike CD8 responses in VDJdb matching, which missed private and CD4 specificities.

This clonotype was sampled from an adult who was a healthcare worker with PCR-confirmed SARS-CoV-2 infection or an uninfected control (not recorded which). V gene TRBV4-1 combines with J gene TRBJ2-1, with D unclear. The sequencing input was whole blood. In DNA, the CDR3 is TGCGCCAGCAGCCAAGCGACTGGTCCCTACAATGAGCAGTTCTTC. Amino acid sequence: CASSQATGPYNEQFF.